These T cell receptor beta chains were read from a single sample in a study of T-cell reconstitution after alpha-beta-depleted transplantation in children. In TCRdb, the PCR reads were re-called with MiXCR into one record per CDR3 protein. The table has about 610,000 distinct CDR3 sequences, roughly a tenth seen once. Here the sequenced sample was PBMCs from the stem cell graft donor, taken from the stem cell graft. These receptors came from a human donor who donated a stem cell graft to a child with acute myeloid leukemia. Both conserved end residues are part of each CDR3. D genes are given only for firm matches. A row's size may be missing; if present it is once, few, many or a size class.

clone_size	v_call	d_call	j_call	cdr3_length	cdr3_aa	cdr3_nt
.	TRBV7-9	.	TRBJ2-2	14	CASSSQWNTGELFF	TGTGCCAGCAGCTCCCAGTGGAACACCGGGGAGCTGTTTTTT
many	TRBV7-2	.	TRBJ2-1	13	CASSFDAYNEQFF	TGTGCCAGCAGCTTCGACGCATACAATGAGCAGTTCTTC
few	TRBV3-1	.	TRBJ1-2	13	CASSQDRLYGYTF	TGTGCCAGCAGCCAAGATCGGCTCTATGGCTACACCTTC
many	TRBV5-1	TRBD2	TRBJ2-7	13	CASSLEGGSKQYF	TGCGCCAGCAGCTTGGAAGGCGGGAGCAAGCAGTACTTC
few	TRBV29-1	TRBD2	TRBJ2-5	12	CSSLTSPETQYF	TGCAGCTCCTTGACTAGCCCGGAGACCCAGTACTTC
many	TRBV28	.	TRBJ2-5	12	CASSTSRETQYF	TGTGCCAGCAGTACCTCGCGGGAGACCCAGTACTTC
few	TRBV4-3	TRBD2	TRBJ2-3	17	CASSQDPPAGKTDTQYF	TGCGCCAGCAGCCAAGACCCCCCAGCGGGAAAAACAGATACGCAGTATTTT
.	TRBV10-3	TRBD2	TRBJ2-7	16	CAISDTSGAISYEQYF	TGTGCCATCAGTGACACAAGCGGGGCGATCTCCTACGAGCAGTACTTC
many	TRBV12-3/TRBV12-4	TRBD1	TRBJ2-7	15	CASRDDRGNADEQYF	TGTGCCAGCAGAGACGACAGGGGGAACGCCGACGAGCAGTACTTC
few	TRBV6-2/TRBV6-3	TRBD1	TRBJ1-5	18	CASSYTQQGTGSNQPQHF	TGTGCCAGCAGTTACACCCAACAGGGGACCGGGAGCAATCAGCCCCAGCATTTT
.	TRBV5-6	TRBD1	TRBJ2-5	14	CASSPGTGVETQYF	TGTGCCAGCAGCCCGGGGACAGGGGTAGAGACCCAGTACTTC
few	TRBV7-2	TRBD1	TRBJ1-3	15	CASSLGTGKGNTIYF	TGTGCCAGCAGCCTTGGGACAGGGAAAGGAAACACCATATATTTT
.	TRBV9	.	TRBJ2-1	16	CASSATTRRAVNEQFF	TGTGCCAGCAGCGCCACAACTCGGCGGGCTGTCAATGAGCAGTTCTTC
.	TRBV9	.	TRBJ2-3	19	CASSVEPVERSTSTDTQYF	TGTGCCAGCAGCGTAGAACCGGTAGAGAGGTCTACTAGCACAGATACGCAGTATTTT
.	TRBV5-1	.	TRBJ2-7	15	CASSKGDEAGTEQYF	TGCGCCAGCAGCAAGGGGGACGAAGCCGGGACCGAGCAGTACTTC
many	TRBV15	TRBD2	TRBJ2-1	16	CATIRDQLAGGDEQFF	TGTGCCACCATCAGAGATCAACTAGCGGGAGGTGATGAGCAGTTCTTC
.	TRBV7-2	TRBD2	TRBJ2-5	16	CASSLDLAGGGETQYF	TGTGCCAGCAGCTTAGATTTAGCGGGAGGAGGGGAGACCCAGTACTTC
few	TRBV19	TRBD1	TRBJ1-2	16	CASSISGTGEPYGYTF	TGTGCCAGTAGTATATCTGGGACAGGGGAACCGTATGGCTACACCTTC
few	TRBV2	TRBD2	TRBJ2-2	16	CASSEVAGGSPGELFF	TGTGCCAGCAGTGAAGTAGCGGGAGGTTCCCCCGGGGAGCTGTTTTTT
many	TRBV7-2	.	TRBJ2-7	15	CASSLERGKVYEQYF	TGTGCCAGCAGCTTAGAACGGGGGAAAGTCTACGAGCAGTACTTC
many	TRBV29-1	.	TRBJ2-1	11	CSVEGYNEQFF	TGCAGCGTTGAAGGTTACAATGAGCAGTTCTTC
.	TRBV6-1	TRBD1	TRBJ2-1	15	CASSQTGGIFYEQFF	TGTGCCAGCAGTCAGACAGGGGGCATTTTCTATGAGCAGTTCTTC
few	TRBV11-3	TRBD1	TRBJ2-3	16	CASSLGDRAFTDTQYF	TGTGCCAGCAGCTTAGGGGACAGGGCCTTCACAGATACGCAGTATTTT
.	TRBV5-1	.	TRBJ2-7	14	CASSPEGLSYEQYF	TGCGCCAGCAGCCCCGAAGGACTCTCCTACGAGCAGTACTTC
.	TRBV9	.	TRBJ1-4	14	CASGGGFLNEKLFF	TGTGCCAGCGGGGGAGGGTTTCTTAATGAAAAACTGTTTTTT
many	TRBV20-1	.	TRBJ2-1	14	CSARRANTYNEQFF	TGCAGTGCTAGGCGGGCAAACACCTACAATGAGCAGTTCTTC
.	TRBV29-1	TRBD1	TRBJ2-1	16	CSVEGRRTGVYNEQFF	TGCAGCGTCGAGGGTCGTAGGACAGGAGTTTACAATGAGCAGTTCTTC
.	TRBV9	.	TRBJ2-3	16	CASSVPRDASTDTQYF	TGTGCCAGCAGCGTCCCCCGGGACGCGAGCACAGATACGCAGTATTTT
few	TRBV7-8	TRBD2	TRBJ2-3	16	CASSSATSGSADTQYF	TGTGCCAGCAGCTCGGCTACTAGCGGGAGTGCAGATACGCAGTATTTT